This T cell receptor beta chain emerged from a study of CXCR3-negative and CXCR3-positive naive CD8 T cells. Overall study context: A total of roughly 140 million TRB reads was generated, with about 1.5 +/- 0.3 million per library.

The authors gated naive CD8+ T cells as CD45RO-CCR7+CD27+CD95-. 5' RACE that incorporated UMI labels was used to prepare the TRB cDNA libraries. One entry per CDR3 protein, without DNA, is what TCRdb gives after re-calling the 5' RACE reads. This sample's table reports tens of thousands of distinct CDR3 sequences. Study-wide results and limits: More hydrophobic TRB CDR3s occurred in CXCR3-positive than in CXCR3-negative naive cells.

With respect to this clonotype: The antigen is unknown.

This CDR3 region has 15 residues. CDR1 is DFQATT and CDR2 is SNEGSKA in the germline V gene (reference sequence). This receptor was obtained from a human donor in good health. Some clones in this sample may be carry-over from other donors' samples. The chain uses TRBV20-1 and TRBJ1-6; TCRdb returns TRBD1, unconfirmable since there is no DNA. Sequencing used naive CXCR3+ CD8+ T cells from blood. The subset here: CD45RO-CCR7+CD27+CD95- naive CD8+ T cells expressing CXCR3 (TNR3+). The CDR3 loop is CSARPQGQGGSPLHF.